This TCR beta chain was sequenced during a study of chemoradiotherapy in HPV16-positive cancers. Study information: A couple of HPV16-positive patients' cells yielded candidate HPV-specific clones and common motifs.

The protocol was immunoSEQ multiplex PCR, while the TCRdb copy is restricted to in-frame clones and leaves out a portion. The table includes about 550 clones, around 85% detected once. Concerning this clone: The antigen remains undetermined.

Study findings and constraints: Better recurrence-free survival went with HPV-responsive T-cell expansion in HPV16-positive patients. Candidate HPV-specific clones and E7-related TCR motifs grew in tumor during treatment.

Trimming pared 5 bases from V and 7 bases from J, leaving 14 bases between. CDR3 length: 13 amino acids. Germline V gives CDR1 SGHTA, CDR2 FQGNSA. This TCR came from a human donor with HPV-associated anogenital cancer. The rearrangement uses TRBV7-2 and TRBJ1-2; TRBD1 is a possible D gene (5 bases). The sequencing here drew on tumor tissue, taken from a patient who underwent chemoradiotherapy. CDR3 amino acids: CASSPRRGSGYTF. In DNA form, the CDR3 reads TGTGCCAGCAGCCCCCGTAGGGGAAGTGGCTACACCTTC.